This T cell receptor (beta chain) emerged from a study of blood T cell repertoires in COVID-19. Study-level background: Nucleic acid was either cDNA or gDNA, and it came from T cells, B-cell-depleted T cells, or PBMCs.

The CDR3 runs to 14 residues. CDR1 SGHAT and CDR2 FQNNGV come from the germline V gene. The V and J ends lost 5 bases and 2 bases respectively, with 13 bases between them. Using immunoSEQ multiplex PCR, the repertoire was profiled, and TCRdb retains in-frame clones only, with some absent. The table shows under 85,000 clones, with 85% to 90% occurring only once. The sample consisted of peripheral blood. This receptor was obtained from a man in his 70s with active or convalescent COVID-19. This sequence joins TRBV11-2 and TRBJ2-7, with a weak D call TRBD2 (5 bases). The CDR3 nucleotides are TGTGCCAGCAGCCCCGAAAGCGGTACCTACGAGCAGTACTTC. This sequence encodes CASSPESGTYEQYF.